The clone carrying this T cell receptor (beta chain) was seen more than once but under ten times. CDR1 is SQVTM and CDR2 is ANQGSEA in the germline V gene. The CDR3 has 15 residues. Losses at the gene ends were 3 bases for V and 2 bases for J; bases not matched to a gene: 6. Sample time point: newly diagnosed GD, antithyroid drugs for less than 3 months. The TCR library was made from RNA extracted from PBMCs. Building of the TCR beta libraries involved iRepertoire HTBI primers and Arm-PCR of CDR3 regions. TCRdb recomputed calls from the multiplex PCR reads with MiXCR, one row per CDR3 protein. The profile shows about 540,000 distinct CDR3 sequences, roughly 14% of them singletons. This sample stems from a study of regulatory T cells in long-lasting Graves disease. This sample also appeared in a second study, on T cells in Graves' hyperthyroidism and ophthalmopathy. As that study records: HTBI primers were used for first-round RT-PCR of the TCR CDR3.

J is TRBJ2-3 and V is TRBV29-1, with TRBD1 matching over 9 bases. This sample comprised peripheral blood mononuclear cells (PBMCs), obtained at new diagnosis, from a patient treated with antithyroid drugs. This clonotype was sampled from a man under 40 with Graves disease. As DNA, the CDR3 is TGCAGCGTTGAGGGACAGGGAACTGACACAGATACGCAGTATTTT. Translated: CSVEGQGTDTDTQYF.